The clone carrying this T cell receptor beta chain was detected many times. Each CDR3 protein is one row after TCRdb ran MiXCR on the 5' RACE reads. The sample holds approximately 30,000 distinct CDR3 sequences, about 4.7% seen once. V was trimmed by 3 bases and J by 0 bases, leaving 9 bases between them. The germline V gene encodes CDR1 SGHVS and CDR2 FNYEAQ. The CDR3 consists of 15 residues. This record comes from a study of early T cells in non-severe SARS-CoV-2 infection. Material: whole blood. This TCR was sampled from an adult who was a healthcare worker with PCR-confirmed SARS-CoV-2 infection or an uninfected control (not recorded which). The rearrangement uses TRBV7-6 and TRBJ2-1; D gene ambiguous. CDR3 nucleotide sequence: TGTGCCAGCAGCTTGGGAATTAGCTCCTACAATGAGCAGTTCTTC. This sequence encodes CASSLGISSYNEQFF.